A single TCR beta chain is shown here with its context. This entry is derived from a study of cytomegalovirus exposure and HLA in healthy donors. The PCR had 60 Vbeta and 13 Jbeta primers. TCRdb keeps only in-frame clones here, not all; method: immunoSEQ multiplex PCR. The sample holds roughly 79,000 clones; around 70% are singletons and the top ten take approximately 5.7%. Healthy bone marrow donors made up the cohort. The CDR3 is made up of 15 amino acids. The trim removed 1 base at V and 2 bases at J, leaving 4 bases unmatched. CDR1 and CDR2 from the germline V gene are SGHDN and FVKESK. This chain connects TRBV14 to TRBJ2-5; 7 bases align to TRBD2. Sequencing was done on a sample of PBMCs. The sequence came from a woman aged 50 to 60 in good health and CMV-seropositive. This CDR3 reads CASSQGGRGQETQYF. CDR3 bases: TGTGCCAGCAGCCAAGGAGGGAGGGGTCAAGAGACCCAGTACTTC.